This T cell receptor beta chain was obtained from a study of blood T cell repertoires in COVID-19. Across the study: Material from acute and convalescent COVID-19 was sourced from the United States, Italy and Spain. PBMCs, B-cell-depleted T cells, or T cells were the source of the cDNA or gDNA that made up the material.

As processed by the authors: It was from reference gene primer amplification that nucleated cell counts were estimated. Using immunoSEQ multiplex PCR, the repertoire was profiled, and TCRdb retains in-frame clones only, with some absent. V and J calls and clone size are as listed in that table; D and trimming were resolved from the DNA. The sample carries 150,000 to 200,000 clones, around nine tenths recorded once. The CDR3 contains 11 residues. Trimming at V came to 6 bases and at J to 4 bases, leaving 2 bases not matched to a gene. Per the germline V gene, CDR1 is DFQATT and CDR2 is SNEGSKA (reference sequence).

The chain carries TRBV20-1 and TRBJ1-2; 7 bases map to TRBD1. The TCR originated in a human donor in a cohort sampled during active COVID-19. The sequenced sample consisted of peripheral blood. CDR3 nucleotides: TGCAGTGCCTGGACAGGCTATGGCTACACCTTC. Residues: CSAWTGYGYTF.